This T cell receptor beta chain was recorded in a study of beta chain features in type 1 diabetes. A sort by CD45RO/CCR7/CD25/CD127/CD95/CD27 yielded CD4+ naive, central memory, regulatory and stem cell-like memory cells. All of the isolated RNA was reverse transcribed, so expressed TCRB transcripts were sequenced. Assay: immunoSEQ multiplex PCR; the TCRdb copy retains only in-frame clones and omits some. The data show 450,000 to 550,000 clones, 30% seen once. Per the germline V gene, CDR1 is SGHRS and CDR2 is YFSETQ. V was shortened by 0 bases and J by 4 bases, with 9 bases between the two germline ends. There are 14 residues in the CDR3.

Sample: naive CD4+ T cells from blood. The sequence was obtained from a man aged 18 to 30 in good health. The chain links TRBV5-1 to TRBJ2-3, with a possible D match to TRBD1 (5 bases). CDR3 nucleotides: TGCGCCAGCAGCTTGGACTCAGGGTCAGATACGCAGTATTTT. This encodes CASSLDSGSDTQYF.